The 30 T cell receptor beta chains in this list originate from one sample, sequenced in a study of a mutant IDH1 vaccine in newly diagnosed glioma. Some clones are missing from TCRdb's copy, which holds only in-frame ones; the method was immunoSEQ multiplex PCR. The data hold around 50,000 clones, with around 85% observed a single time. Time point specified: week 47, end of study. Every vaccination contained 300 ug of the mutant IDH1 20-mer peptide and was paired with topical imiquimod. The antigens for these receptors are not known. The sequenced sample was PBMCs, obtained from a glioma patient whose treatment included an IDH1 peptide vaccine. These receptors were collected from a woman younger than 45 with glioma. Some clones in this sample may be carry-over from other donors' samples.

V usage is TRBV11-2 and J usage is TRBJ2-5, with 7 bases aligning to TRBD2. The V segment lost 8 bases and the J segment 4 bases; nucleotides outside the gene matches: 10. Germline assignment: CDR1 SGHAT and CDR2 FQNNGV. CDR3 length: 14 residues. CDR3 sequence (DNA): TGTGCCAGCTTCGGGGGGTTGGGAGGAGAGACCCAGTACTTC. Its translation is CASFGGLGGETQYF.

The V gene is TRBV5-6, the J gene TRBJ2-7, with a tentative D call TRBD1 (6 bases). With 1 base removed from V and 4 bases from J, the gap between germline ends came to 12 bases. This CDR3 comprises 14 residues. The germline V gene has CDR1 SGHDT and CDR2 YYEEEE. The CDR3 DNA is TGTGCCAGCAGCTTGACCACCACAGGGTACGAGCAGTACTTC. Its translation is CASSLTTTGYEQYF. Combining the CDR3 with reference TRBV5-6 and TRBJ2-7 gives the whole variable domain DAGVTQSPTHLIKTRGQQVTLRCSPKSGHDTVSWYQQALGQGPQFIFQYYEEEERQRGNFPDRFSGHQFPNYSSELNVNALLLGDSALYLCASSLTTTGYEQYFGPGTRLTVT.

This clone has only a few counts. The rearrangement links TRBV18 to TRBJ1-1; weak D call: TRBD1 (6 bases). Trimming removed 6 bases from V and 6 bases from J, with 11 bases in between. CDR1 KGHSH and CDR2 LQKENI come from the germline V gene. CDR3 length: 12 residues. The CDR3 sequence is CASSQGSAEAFF. The CDR3 DNA sequence: TGTGCCAGCTCTCAGGGGAGCGCTGAAGCTTTCTTT.

V usage is TRBV5-5 and J usage is TRBJ1-2; D possibly corresponds to TRBD1 (5 bases). Germline loops: CDR1 SGHKS, CDR2 YYEKEE (reference sequence). This CDR3 is 12 amino acids long. V was shortened by 7 bases and J by 8 bases, with 15 bases between the two germline ends. As DNA, the CDR3 is TGTGCCAGCGGCCGGGGGGTTCGGGGCTACACCTTC. Translated: CASGRGVRGYTF.

The table lists this clone with a few counts. The chain couples TRBV28 to TRBJ1-4, with 8 bases that match TRBD1. V shed 5 bases, J shed 0 bases, and the junction held 11 bases outside the gene matches. This CDR3 has 18 residues. CDR1 and CDR2 (germline): MDHEN, SYDVKM. The CDR3 region is CASSLRTGHVATNEKLFF. The CDR3 DNA sequence: TGTGCCAGCAGTCTCAGGACAGGGCATGTTGCAACTAATGAAAAACTGTTTTTT. Based on the CDR3 plus reference TRBV28 and TRBJ1-4, the full variable domain is DVKVTQSSRYLVKRTGEKVFLECVQDMDHENMFWYRQDPGLGLRLIYFSYDVKMKEKGDIPEGYSVSREKKERFSLILESASTNQTSMYLCASSLRTGHVATNEKLFFGSGTQLSVL.

The chain carries TRBV6-1 and TRBJ2-4, with D maybe TRBD2 (7 bases). The germline V and J ends were trimmed by 6 bases and 6 bases, with 15 bases remaining between them. Germline lookup yields CDR1 MNHNS and CDR2 SASEGT. The CDR3 has 14 residues. The CDR3 sequence is CASRPGRGANIQYF. DNA of the CDR3: TGTGCCAGCAGGCCTGGACGGGGGGCAAACATTCAGTACTTC.

The rearrangement joins TRBV5-1 to TRBJ2-1, with 10 bases identical to TRBD1. Germline V lookup: CDR1 SGHRS, CDR2 YFSETQ. V lost 0 bases to trimming and J lost 4 bases; unmatched junction nucleotides: 4. The CDR3 has 16 amino acids. The CDR3 nucleotides are TGCGCCAGCAGCTTGGCCGGGACAGGGGTGTACAATGAGCAGTTCTTC. Amino acid sequence: CASSLAGTGVYNEQFF. The full variable domain, rest sourced from reference TRBV5-1 and TRBJ2-1, is KAGVTQTPRYLIKTRGQQVTLSCSPISGHRSVSWYQQTPGQGLQFLFEYFSETQRNKGNFPGRFSGRQFSNSRSEMNVSTLELGDSALYLCASSLAGTGVYNEQFFGPGTRLTVL.

The rearrangement joins TRBV28 to TRBJ1-2; the match to TRBD1 covers 9 bases. Per the germline V gene, CDR1 is MDHEN and CDR2 is SYDVKM. The CDR3 is 14 residues long. V lost 7 bases to trimming and J lost 2 bases; unmatched junction nucleotides: 5. CDR3 region: CASTGGTGNYGYTF. In DNA form, the CDR3 reads TGTGCCAGCACCGGTGGGACAGGGAACTATGGCTACACCTTC.

The chain combines TRBV19 with TRBJ2-6; D remains ambiguous. V was trimmed by 4 bases and J by 4 bases, leaving 11 bases between them. CDR3 length: 15 residues. The V gene's germline CDR1 is LNHDA and CDR2 SQIVND (reference sequence). CDR3 residues: CASSTLFSGANVLTF. The DNA for the CDR3 is TGTGCCAGTAGTACCCTCTTCTCCGGGGCCAACGTCCTGACTTTC.

This clone was counted between two and nine times. The V and J genes are TRBV9 and TRBJ1-1; D is ambiguous. There are 13 residues in the CDR3. Trimming stripped 0 bases from V and 3 bases from J, with 6 bases between. Germline V CDR1 and CDR2: SGDLS, YYNGEE. CDR3: CASSVGIDTEAFF. CDR3 sequence (DNA): TGTGCCAGCAGCGTAGGAATTGACACTGAAGCTTTCTTT.

The sample holds a few counts of this clone. The rearrangement links TRBV25-1 to TRBJ2-5, with 7 bases fitting TRBD1. Near its end, the DNA agrees better with TRBJ2-7, so the J call may be wrong. The CDR3 consists of 12 residues. CDR1 MGHDK and CDR2 SYGVNS come from the germline V gene. The CDR3 DNA follows: TGTGCCAGCAGCGACAGGGCCCACGAGCAGTACTTC. It specifies CASSDRAHEQYF.

The V gene is TRBV6-1, the J gene TRBJ2-3; a possible D gene is TRBD1 (6 bases). Between the trimmed V and J ends, which lost 9 bases and 5 bases, there was a span of 12 bases. The CDR3 length is 12 residues. Germline CDR1 MNHNS, CDR2 SASEGT. CDR3 region: CASQGIRDTQYF. The CDR3 DNA is TGTGCCAGTCAGGGGATAAGAGATACGCAGTATTTT.

The chain links TRBV9 to TRBJ2-7; D is undetermined. V shed 0 bases and J shed 2 bases, with 6 bases lying between them. Germline-derived CDR1 and CDR2 are SGDLS and YYNGEE. There are 13 residues in the CDR3. DNA of the CDR3: TGTGCCAGCAGCGTAGGGCCCACCTACGAGCAGTACTTC. Its translation is CASSVGPTYEQYF.

The table lists this clone with a count of one. The chain recombines TRBV18 with TRBJ1-1; 7 bases line up with TRBD1. Trimming cost V 0 bases and J 7 bases; bases outside gene matches: 2. The V gene's germline CDR1 is KGHSH and CDR2 LQKENI. The CDR3 is 13 amino acids. The CDR3 nucleotides read TGTGCCAGCTCACCACCGGGACAGCTTGAAGCTTTCTTT. This gives the protein CASSPPGQLEAFF.

This clone was counted between two and nine times. The chain couples TRBV7-3 to TRBJ2-1; tentative D call: TRBD2 (5 bases). The V gene's germline CDR1 is SGHTA and CDR2 FQGTGA. The CDR3 spans 14 residues. The V end lost 5 bases, the J end lost 10 bases, and 18 bases lay between the germline ends. Written as DNA, the CDR3 is TGTGCCAGCAGCCTGAGGGCCTTGCTAGGGGAGCAGTTCTTC. Translation gives CASSLRALLGEQFF.

The CDR3 is CASRDTNYGEQFF. CDR3 nucleotide sequence: TGTGCCAGCAGGGACACCAACTACGGTGAGCAGTTCTTC. The chain recombines TRBV19 with TRBJ2-1, with D possibly TRBD1 on 6 matching bases. This CDR3 comprises 13 residues. V was shortened by 9 bases and J by 9 bases, with 18 bases between the two germline ends. From germline, CDR1 is LNHDA and CDR2 SQIVND (reference sequence). Full variable domain (rest looked up from reference TRBV19 and TRBJ2-1): DGGITQSPKYLFRKEGQNVTLSCEQNLNHDAMYWYRQDPGQGLRLIYYSQIVNDFQKGDIAEGYSVSREKKESFPLTVTSAQKNPTAFYLCASRDTNYGEQFFGPGTRLTVL.

The V and J genes are TRBV23-1 and TRBJ1-2; TRBD1 agrees at 11 bases. TRBV23-1 is an open reading frame, and its role is uncertain. V gave up 6 bases and J gave up 4 bases; unmatched junction bases: 16. The CDR3 has 18 amino acids. The CDR3 region is CASRTLRDRGRLRYGYTF. DNA of the CDR3: TGCGCCAGCAGGACTCTCCGGGACAGGGGGAGACTCCGCTATGGCTACACCTTC.

This clone was picked up one time. The chain couples TRBV19 to TRBJ2-7, with 8 bases matching TRBD1. CDR3 length equals 12 residues. The ends lost 6 bases at V and 5 bases at J; junction bases unmatched: 3. CDR1 and CDR2 (germline): LNHDA, SQIVND (reference sequence). The CDR3 DNA reads TGTGCCAGTAGACAGGGGGTAAACGAGCAGTACTTC. Protein product: CASRQGVNEQYF.

The J gene is TRBJ2-3, the V gene TRBV5-1; D possibly corresponds to TRBD1 (5 bases). V was trimmed by 4 bases and J by 1 base, leaving 13 bases between them. The CDR3 length is 15 residues. Germline V gives CDR1 SGHRS, CDR2 YFSETQ. The CDR3 DNA sequence: TGCGCCAGCAGCCAAGGACAAACCCGCACAGATACGCAGTATTTT. It translates to CASSQGQTRTDTQYF.

The chain is built from TRBV30 and TRBJ1-3; TRBD1 aligns across 7 bases. The trim removed 5 bases at V and 4 bases at J, leaving 5 bases unmatched. Germline CDR1 reads GTSNPN; CDR2 reads SVGIG (reference sequence). CDR3 length: 13 residues. The CDR3 reads CAWAWTGGNTIYF. The CDR3 region has the DNA TGTGCCTGGGCTTGGACAGGAGGAAACACCATATATTTT.

The chain joins TRBV9 to TRBJ2-7; the D gene is possibly TRBD1 (5 bases). The CDR3 spans 13 residues. Trimming stripped 3 bases from V and 0 bases from J, with 7 bases between. Germline assignment: CDR1 SGDLS and CDR2 YYNGEE. For the CDR3, the DNA is TGTGCCAGCAGCGAGGGGATCTCCTACGAGCAGTACTTC. Its protein product is CASSEGISYEQYF.

This chain links TRBV6-6 with TRBJ2-1; no firm D call. The CDR3 length is 15 residues. CDR1 and CDR2 from the germline V gene are MNHNY and SVGAGI (reference sequence). V lost 6 bases and J 0 bases, leaving 12 bases between the germline ends. The CDR3 region is CASRVDVSSYNEQFF. The CDR3 DNA is TGTGCCAGCAGAGTTGACGTGAGCTCCTACAATGAGCAGTTCTTC.

The chain links TRBV5-6 to TRBJ1-1; D ambiguous. Per the germline V gene, CDR1 is SGHDT and CDR2 is YYEEEE. V lost 2 bases, J lost 4 bases, and 9 bases lay in between. The CDR3 is made up of 13 amino acids. The CDR3 bases are TGTGCCAGCAGCTTTTGGGGTGGCACTGAAGCTTTCTTT. Encoded protein: CASSFWGGTEAFF.

V and J are TRBV6-1 and TRBJ2-5, with 9 bases matching TRBD1. V gave up 6 bases and J gave up 5 bases; unmatched junction bases: 4. The CDR3 length is 13 residues. Per the germline V gene, CDR1 is MNHNS and CDR2 is SASEGT. The CDR3 bases are TGTGCCAGCAGGGATGGACAGGGGGAGACCCAGTACTTC. Translating gives CASRDGQGETQYF.

J is TRBJ1-5 and V is TRBV19; 10 bases are shared with TRBD1. CDR1 is LNHDA, CDR2 SQIVND, per germline (reference sequence). The CDR3 length is 17 residues. V dropped 1 base and J dropped 7; count of bases not matched to a gene: 10. CDR3 sequence (DNA): TGTGCCAGTAGTATAGTCTTCGGACAGGGGGGATCACAGCCCCAGCATTTT. It codes for CASSIVFGQGGSQPQHF. Drawing the rest from reference TRBV19 and TRBJ1-5, the complete variable domain is DGGITQSPKYLFRKEGQNVTLSCEQNLNHDAMYWYRQDPGQGLRLIYYSQIVNDFQKGDIAEGYSVSREKKESFPLTVTSAQKNPTAFYLCASSIVFGQGGSQPQHFGDGTRLSIL.

This chain links TRBV2 with TRBJ2-7; 8 positions agree with TRBD1. This CDR3 spans 14 amino acids. CDR1 is SNHLY and CDR2 is FYNNEI in the germline V gene. V gave up 3 bases and J gave up 5 bases; unmatched junction bases: 6. In DNA form, the CDR3 reads TGTGCCAGCAGTGAGACAGGGGACTCGGACGAGCAGTACTTC. It translates to CASSETGDSDEQYF.

The chain combines TRBV30 with TRBJ2-1; the D is unclear. The germline CDR1 and CDR2 sequences are GTSNPN and SVGIG (reference sequence). The V end lost 3 bases, the J end lost 3 bases, and 6 bases lay between the germline ends. There are 12 residues in the CDR3. The CDR3 reads CAWRQNYNEQFF. The CDR3, as DNA: TGTGCCTGGAGGCAGAACTACAATGAGCAGTTCTTC.

The genes are TRBV19 and TRBJ1-1; 9 bases fit TRBD1. Trimming at V came to 5 bases and at J to 1 base, leaving 5 bases not matched to a gene. The CDR3 runs to 15 residues. CDR1 is LNHDA and CDR2 is SQIVND in the germline V gene (reference sequence). For the CDR3, the DNA is TGTGCCAGTAGTCTGCCGGGACAGGGGAACACTGAAGCTTTCTTT. This sequence encodes CASSLPGQGNTEAFF.

This chain links TRBV27 with TRBJ2-7, with unresolved D. V was shortened by 3 bases and J by 6 bases, with 15 bases between the two germline ends. Germline V gene sequence: CDR1 MNHEY, CDR2 SMNVEV (reference sequence). This CDR3 is built from 14 residues. CDR3 DNA: TGTGCCAGCAGTTTCCGTTCCAGCGTGGGCGAGCAGTACTTC. The encoded protein is CASSFRSSVGEQYF.

This chain uses TRBV4-1 with TRBJ2-1, with D unresolved. CDR1 and CDR2 from the germline V gene are MGHRA and YSYEKL. The length of the CDR3 is 16 residues. Trimming stripped 1 base from V and 7 bases from J, with 17 bases between. CDR3 nucleotides: TGCGCCAGCAGCCAAGGTCGGGCCCCGTCAGGTAATGAGCAGTTCTTC. Amino acids: CASSQGRAPSGNEQFF.